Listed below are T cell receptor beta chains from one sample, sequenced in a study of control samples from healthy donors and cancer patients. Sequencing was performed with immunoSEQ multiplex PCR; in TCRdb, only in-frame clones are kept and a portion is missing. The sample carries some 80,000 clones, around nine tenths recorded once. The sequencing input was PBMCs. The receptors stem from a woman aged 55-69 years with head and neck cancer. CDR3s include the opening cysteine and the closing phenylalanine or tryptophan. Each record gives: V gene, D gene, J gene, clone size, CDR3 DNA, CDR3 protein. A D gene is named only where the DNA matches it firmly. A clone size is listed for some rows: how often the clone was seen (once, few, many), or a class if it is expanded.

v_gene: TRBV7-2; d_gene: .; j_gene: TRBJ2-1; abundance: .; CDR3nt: TGTGCCAGCAGCTCAGGCCCGCTAGCGAGCAATGAGCAGTTCTTC; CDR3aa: CASSSGPLASNEQFF
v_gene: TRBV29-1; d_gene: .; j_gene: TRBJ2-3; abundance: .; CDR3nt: TGCAGCGTTGAAGATGTAGCGAAAGGCACAGATACGCAGTATTTT; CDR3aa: CSVEDVAKGTDTQYF
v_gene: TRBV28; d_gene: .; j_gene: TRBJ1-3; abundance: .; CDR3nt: TGTGCCAGCAGTTCGGACCGACGGGGAAACACCATATATTTT; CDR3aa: CASSSDRRGNTIYF
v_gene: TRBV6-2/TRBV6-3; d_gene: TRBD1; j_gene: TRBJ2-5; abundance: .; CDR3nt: TGTGCCAGCAGTTCTCCGGGACAGGGTAAAGAGACCCAGTACTTC; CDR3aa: CASSSPGQGKETQYF
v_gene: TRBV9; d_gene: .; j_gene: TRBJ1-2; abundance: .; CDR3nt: TGTGCCAGCAGCGCGAGCTTCGGGGCCAACTATGGCTACACCTTC; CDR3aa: CASSASFGANYGYTF
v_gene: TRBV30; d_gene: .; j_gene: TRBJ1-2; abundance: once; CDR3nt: TGTGCCTGGAGCACAGGTTTTGGCTACACCTTC; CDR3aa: CAWSTGFGYTF
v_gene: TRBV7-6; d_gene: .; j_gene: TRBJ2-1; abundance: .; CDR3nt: TGTGCCAGCAGCTTAGCGGGTATGTCCTACAATGAGCAGTTCTTC; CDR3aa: CASSLAGMSYNEQFF
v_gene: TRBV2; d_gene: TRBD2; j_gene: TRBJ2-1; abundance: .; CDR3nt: TGTGCCAGCAGTGGAGGGACAACTAGCGGAGCCTACAATGAGCAGTTCTTC; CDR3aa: CASSGGTTSGAYNEQFF
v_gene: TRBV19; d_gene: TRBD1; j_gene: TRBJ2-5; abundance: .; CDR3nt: TGTGCCAGTAGTACGGACAGGGAGGAGACCCAGTACTTC; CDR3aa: CASSTDREETQYF
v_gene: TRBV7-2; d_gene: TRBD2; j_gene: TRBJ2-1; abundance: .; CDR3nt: TGTGCCAGCAGCTTAGGGAGACTAGCGGGCTCCTACAATGAGCAGTTCTTC; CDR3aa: CASSLGRLAGSYNEQFF
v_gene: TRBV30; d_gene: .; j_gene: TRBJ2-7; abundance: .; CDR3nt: TGTGCCTGGAGTATTACAGGTGGTGGTTGGAACGAGCAGTACTTC; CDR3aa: CAWSITGGGWNEQYF
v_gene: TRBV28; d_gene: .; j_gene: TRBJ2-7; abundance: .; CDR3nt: TGTGCCAGCAGTTTCTTAGGGCGGACCAACGAGCAGTACTTC; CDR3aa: CASSFLGRTNEQYF